This TCR beta chain came from a study of OX40 agonist ivuxolimab in advanced cancers. Background on the study: Ivuxolimab, which patients received intravenously every 2 weeks, was dosed at 0.01 to 10 mg/kg. General study findings and limits: Dose levels from 0.1 to 3.0 mg/kg saw CD4+ and CD8+ blood T cells expand clonally by week 6.

Data came from immunoSEQ multiplex PCR; TCRdb stores just in-frame clones and leaves some out. The sample has 40,000 or so clones, over 75% seen once. With V trimmed by 8 bases and J by 6 bases, 11 bases remained unmatched. This CDR3 comprises 15 residues. CDR1 LNHDA and CDR2 SQIVND come from the germline V gene (reference sequence). Remarks on this clone: Its antigen remains unknown.

Source: CD4+ or CD8+ T cells sorted from blood, taken in a trial of the OX40 agonist ivuxolimab. This rearrangement joins TRBV19 to TRBJ1-2, with TRBD1 identical over 11 bases. The source is an adult with an advanced solid tumor such as melanoma, head and neck, liver or kidney cancer. The CDR3 sequence is CASAGQGVFLDGYTF. CDR3 nucleotides: TGTGCCAGTGCGGGACAGGGGGTTTTTTTGGATGGCTACACCTTC. Full variable domain (missing parts from reference TRBV19 and TRBJ1-2): DGGITQSPKYLFRKEGQNVTLSCEQNLNHDAMYWYRQDPGQGLRLIYYSQIVNDFQKGDIAEGYSVSREKKESFPLTVTSAQKNPTAFYLCASAGQGVFLDGYTFGSGTRLTVV.